This passage covers 30 T cell receptor beta chains from one sample sequenced in a study of esophageal squamous cell carcinoma under preoperative chemotherapy. Time point defined: before preoperative PTX-NDP chemotherapy. TCRdb reprocessed the PCR reads via MiXCR and lists one record per CDR3 protein. Of approximately 15,000 distinct CDR3 sequences in the sample, 60% were seen once. Sampling took place from a patient given preoperative chemotherapy. The receptor source for this set is a human donor with esophageal squamous cell carcinoma. The donor label of this sample is uncertain.

Remarks on this clonotype: Sequence at one end of the junction differs from germline and may be a read error. The genes are TRBV20-1 and TRBJ2-3; 10 positions agree with TRBD2. The germline CDR1 and CDR2 sequences are DFQATT and SNEGSKA (reference sequence). CDR3 size: 14 residues. CDR3 region: CSATILAGVETQYF. The CDR3 DNA is TGCAGTGCTACGATTCTAGCGGGAGTCGAGACCCAGTACTTT.

This clonotype was seen just once. The J gene is TRBJ1-1, the V gene TRBV5-3; 8 bases are a match to TRBD1. TRBV5-3 is assigned to the ORF class and has an uncertain function. V trimming: 4 bases; J trimming: 3 bases; junction bases outside the gene matches: 5. CDR3 size: 14 residues. CDR3 in amino acids: CARSIGQGHTEAFF. The CDR3 DNA reads TGTGCCAGAAGCATAGGACAGGGACACACTGAAGCTTTCTTT.

The rearrangement uses TRBV10-3 and TRBJ2-3, with D possibly being TRBD2 (6 bases). CDR3 length equals 13 residues. V was pared by 10 bases and J by 7 bases, with 18 bases between. Germline V gene sequence: CDR1 ENHRY, CDR2 SYGVKD. The CDR3 bases are TGTGCCACGGGGGAGTGTGGCAAAAATACGCAGTATTTT. Translation gives CATGECGKNTQYF.

For this clonotype: Its ends do not fully match the called genes, so a read error is possible. The V call is TRBV6-1, the J call TRBJ2-2; possibly TRBD1 or TRBD2 for D (5 bases each). Germline CDR1 and CDR2: MNHNS and SASEGT. The CDR3 consists of 14 residues. CDR3 sequence reads: CAGSLGVSTGTQFF. In DNA form, the CDR3 reads TGTGCCGGCAGCCTGGGTGTCAGCACCGGGACGCAGTTTTTT.

As DNA, the CDR3 is TGTGCCAGCAGTGAAGGTGGCAGGTACGAGCAGTTCTTC. Its translation is CASSEGGRYEQFF. The chain employs TRBV6-1 and TRBJ2-1; D ambiguous. The CDR3 contains 13 residues. The germline CDR1 and CDR2 sequences are MNHNS and SASEGT. V lost 1 base and J 10 bases, leaving 11 bases between the germline ends.

The V gene is TRBV7-2, the J gene TRBJ2-1; 11 bases line up with TRBD2. The germline V gene has CDR1 SGHTA and CDR2 FQGNSA. This CDR3 has 19 residues. J gave up 0 bases and V 5 bases, and 12 bases lay outside the gene matches. The CDR3 sequence: CASSSPTSGGLSSYNEQFF. Written as DNA, the CDR3 is TGTGCCAGCAGCAGCCCTACTAGCGGGGGTCTGAGCTCCTACAATGAGCAGTTCTTC.

The rearrangement joins TRBV10-1 to TRBJ2-3; TRBD2 matches 8 bases. This CDR3 is 15 amino acids long. The junction had 7 bases not matched to a gene; V was cut back by 5 bases and J by 3 bases. From germline, CDR1 is WNHNN and CDR2 SYGVQD (reference sequence). CDR3: CASSFGLALTDTQYF. Written as DNA, the CDR3 is TGCGCCAGCAGTTTTGGACTAGCCCTAACAGATACGCAGTATTTT.

This chain joins TRBV6-5 and TRBJ2-2; D unresolved. The CDR3 sequence is 16 residues long. Germline CDR1 is MNHEY and CDR2 is SVGAGI. Trimming removed 4 bases from V and 7 bases from J, with 19 bases in between. CDR3 sequence reads: CASSSVSTIGIGELFF. As DNA, the CDR3 is TGTGCCAGCAGTTCCGTCTCCACGATAGGAATCGGGGAGCTGTTTTTT.

In this sample, this clonotype turned up once. V is TRBV27 and J is TRBJ2-4, with TRBD2 matching over 7 bases. Germline CDR1 MNHEY, CDR2 SMNVEV (reference sequence). V trimming: 5 bases; J trimming: 1 base; junction bases outside the gene matches: 11. CDR3 length: 17 residues. The CDR3 coding sequence is TGTGCCAGCAGTCCGTCCAACGGGAGGCAGGCCAAAAACATTCAGTACTTC. It translates to CASSPSNGRQAKNIQYF.

Comments on this clonotype: One end of the junction is discordant with germline, which a read error may explain. The J gene is TRBJ2-3, the V gene TRBV6-1; D may match TRBD1 or TRBD2 (7 bases each). The CDR3 sequence is 16 residues long. Germline V lookup: CDR1 MNHNS, CDR2 SASEGT. CDR3 coding DNA: TGTGCCTGCAGTGAGTGCGGGGGAGGGGGCCAAGAGACGCAGTATTTT. Translated: CACSECGGGGQETQYF.

As concerns this clonotype: At one boundary the junction diverges from the germline segment, which might be a read error. This chain links TRBV6-1 with TRBJ2-6; D tentatively reads TRBD1 or TRBD2 (6 bases each). CDR1 and CDR2 (germline): MNHNS, SASEGT. The CDR3 spans 15 residues. The CDR3 DNA is TGTGCCAGCAGTGTCCGGCCCCCGGGGGCCTACGAGCTGTCCTTC. It encodes CASSVRPPGAYELSF.

A remark on this clonotype: It is likely a read error, because the conserved phenylalanine at the end of the CDR3 is missing. The chain couples TRBV6-1 to TRBJ2-1; D tentatively reads TRBD1 or TRBD2 (5 bases each). The end of the DNA fits TRBJ2-7 better, so the J call may be wrong. The germline V gene has CDR1 MNHNS and CDR2 SASEGT. This CDR3 spans 14 amino acids. The CDR3 DNA reads as TGTGCCAGCAGTGTAGGGGAGTTCTCCTACGAGCAGTACTTG. This sequence encodes CASSVGEFSYEQYL.

This rearrangement joins TRBV12-3 or TRBV12-4 to TRBJ2-2; unclear D gene. Trimming took 9 bases from V and 4 from J, leaving 12 bases between them. The CDR3 consists of 13 residues. The CDR3, as DNA: TGTGCCAGGAAGGGTCAGAGCACCGGGGAGCTGTTTTTT. Residues: CARKGQSTGELFF.

About this clonotype: An end of the junction differs from the germline gene, which may be a read error. The chain uses TRBV10-3 and TRBJ2-1, with D perhaps TRBD1 (6 bases). The germline V gene encodes CDR1 ENHRY and CDR2 SYGVKD. The CDR3 has 13 residues. CDR3 in amino acids: CATKAGGKDEQFF. The CDR3 coding sequence is TGTGCCACCAAGGCTGGGGGCAAAGATGAGCAGTTCTTT.

The V and J genes are TRBV6-1 and TRBJ1-1; D is possibly TRBD1 (6 bases). This CDR3 is built from 13 residues. Germline CDR1 reads MNHNS; CDR2 reads SASEGT. V lost 2 bases, J lost 6 bases, and 10 bases lay in between. In DNA form, the CDR3 reads TGTGCCAGCAGTGAATTAAGGACAGCTGAAGCTTTCTTT. Translation: CASSELRTAEAFF.

This clonotype was recorded many times. The chain employs TRBV6-4 and TRBJ2-1, with D possibly TRBD2 on 7 matching bases. Germline values: CDR1 MRHNA, CDR2 SNTAGT. This CDR3 is built from 14 residues. Trimming took off 5 bases at V and 6 bases at J, with 14 bases between the two ends. DNA of the CDR3: TGTGCCAGCAGTCTCCAAGGGGGGGGCAATGAGCAGTTCTTC. It is translated as CASSLQGGGNEQFF.

This clonotype showed up just a few times. The V gene is TRBV7-6, the J gene TRBJ2-5, with 7 positions matching TRBD2. The end of the DNA aligns better with TRBJ2-7, so the J call may be wrong. The CDR3 has 14 amino acids. Germline CDR1 is SGHVS and CDR2 is FNYEAQ. CDR3 DNA sequence: TGTGCCAGCAGCTTAGGGGGAGGGACGTACGAGCAGTACTTC. Protein product: CASSLGGGTYEQYF.

The chain joins TRBV6-1 to TRBJ2-5; perhaps TRBD2 as D (6 bases). The better agreement between TRBJ2-7 and the DNA end casts doubt on the J call. The CDR3 is 14 residues long. Germline assignment: CDR1 MNHNS and CDR2 SASEGT. CDR3 sequence reads: CASGRDWVAYEQYF. CDR3 in DNA: TGTGCCAGCGGCCGGGACTGGGTTGCCTACGAGCAGTACTTC.

The chain couples TRBV7-2 to TRBJ2-1; the D gene is possibly TRBD2 (5 bases). Matching the DNA end better, TRBJ2-5 makes the J call doubtful. There are 14 residues in the CDR3. Germline V gives CDR1 SGHTA, CDR2 FQGNSA. This chain's CDR3 is CASSRGWAEETQYF. The CDR3 DNA follows: TGTGCCAGCAGCCGCGGGTGGGCCGAGGAGACCCAGTACTTC.

This chain joins TRBV6-1 and TRBJ2-1; no definite D call. The CDR3 totals 11 residues. Germline V gene lookup returns CDR1 MNHNS and CDR2 SASEGT. V dropped 6 bases and J dropped 5 bases, with 5 bases sitting between them. The DNA for the CDR3 is TGTGCCAGCAGAGAGCACAATGAGCAGTTCTTC. This translates into CASREHNEQFF.

This clonotype is medium-sized within its sample. The rearrangement links TRBV6-1 to TRBJ2-1; TRBD1 agrees at 8 bases. The germline CDR1 and CDR2 sequences are MNHNS and SASEGT. The CDR3 is 14 residues long. V was clipped by 5 bases and J by 13 bases; unmatched bases: 13. The CDR3 coding sequence is TGTGCCAGCAGTAACGCAGGGGGCTTAGAGACCCAGTTCTTC. It encodes CASSNAGGLETQFF.

The chain is built from TRBV6-5 and TRBJ2-3; 9 nucleotides line up with TRBD2. Germline loops: CDR1 MNHEY, CDR2 SVGAGI. The ends lost 6 bases at V and 12 bases at J; junction bases unmatched: 19. The CDR3 sequence is 16 residues long. The CDR3 nucleotides are TGTGCCAGCAGACCCCTAGCGGGGACTGGCAAAAACACTCAGTATTTT. Translating it yields CASRPLAGTGKNTQYF.

This clonotype was seen only a few times. The rearrangement joins TRBV7-3 to TRBJ2-1; 9 bases agree with TRBD1. The germline CDR1 and CDR2 sequences are SGHTA and FQGTGA. J was trimmed by 6 bases and V by 5 bases; bases with no gene match: 8. CDR3 length: 15 residues. The CDR3 reads CASSPTGQGRNEQFF. As DNA, the CDR3 is TGTGCCAGCAGCCCTACGGGACAGGGCCGCAATGAGCAGTTCTTC.

The CDR3, as DNA: TGTGCCAGCAGTTACGGGCTGGCGGGGTCTGGGTCTCCCGGGGAGCTGTTTTTT. Its protein is CASSYGLAGSGSPGELFF. V gene TRBV27 combines with J gene TRBJ2-2; D may be TRBD2 (6 bases). The CDR3 contains 18 residues. The ends were cut back, 4 bases at V and 6 bases at J, with 24 bases in the middle. Germline CDR1 MNHEY, CDR2 SMNVEV (reference sequence).

This clonotype has a single count. This chain uses TRBV6-1 with TRBJ2-3; D is possibly TRBD2 (7 bases). Germline values: CDR1 MNHNS, CDR2 SASEGT. This CDR3 has 17 amino acids. V was shortened by 4 bases and J by 2 bases, with 19 bases between the two germline ends. The CDR3 reads CASSGQWRGPHTDTQYF. CDR3 sequence (DNA): TGTGCCAGCAGTGGACAGTGGCGGGGGCCTCACACAGATACGCAGTATTTT.

A single count supports this clonotype. Since the CDR3 does not end with the conserved phenylalanine or tryptophan, this likely comes from a read error. The DNA is left out, because the CDR3 cannot be placed on it with certainty; the CDR3 is given as TCRdb lists it. The V call is TRBV6-1, the J call TRBJ2-6; the D segment call TRBD2 is taken from the table without a DNA check. Inclusive of both ends, the CDR3 amounts to 16 amino acids. Germline V gives CDR1 MNHNS, CDR2 SASEGT. The chain's CDR3 is CASHVGDGYNEQYFGA.

Notes on this clonotype: Its ends do not fully match the called genes, so a read error is possible. J is TRBJ2-3 and V is TRBV6-1; the match to TRBD1 covers 7 bases. The CDR3 extends over 13 amino acids. The V gene's germline CDR1 is MNHNS and CDR2 SASEGT. CDR3 DNA: TGTGCCAGCAGGCTAGGGGGCACAGATACGCAGTACTTT. It codes for CASRLGGTDTQYF.

The chain employs TRBV7-6 and TRBJ2-5, with 11 positions matching TRBD2. The CDR3 loop spans 16 amino acids. V was clipped by 4 bases and J by 4 bases; unmatched bases: 8. Per the germline V gene, CDR1 is SGHVS and CDR2 is FNYEAQ. The CDR3 sequence is CASSSGTSGYGETQYF. DNA for the CDR3: TGTGCCAGCAGCTCCGGGACTAGCGGCTACGGAGAGACCCAGTACTTC.

The chain is built from TRBV10-3 and TRBJ2-3, with D perhaps TRBD2 (7 bases). The CDR3 is made up of 15 amino acids. The germline CDR1 and CDR2 sequences are ENHRY and SYGVKD. The CDR3 loop reads CGAGRGGSDQETQYF. In DNA form, the CDR3 reads TGTGGCGCGGGGAGGGGGGGCAGTGACCAAGAGACGCAGTATTTT.

Worth noting for this clonotype: The junction and the germline gene differ at one end; a read error may be behind it. The chain recombines TRBV6-1 with TRBJ2-5; D tentatively fits TRBD1 or TRBD2 (6 bases each). Germline V gene data show CDR1 as MNHNS and CDR2 as SASEGT. The CDR3 is made up of 16 amino acids. CDR3 bases: TGTGCCAGCGGGGGGCTAGGGGGGACTGGCCAAGAGACGCAGTATTTC. It specifies CASGGLGGTGQETQYF.